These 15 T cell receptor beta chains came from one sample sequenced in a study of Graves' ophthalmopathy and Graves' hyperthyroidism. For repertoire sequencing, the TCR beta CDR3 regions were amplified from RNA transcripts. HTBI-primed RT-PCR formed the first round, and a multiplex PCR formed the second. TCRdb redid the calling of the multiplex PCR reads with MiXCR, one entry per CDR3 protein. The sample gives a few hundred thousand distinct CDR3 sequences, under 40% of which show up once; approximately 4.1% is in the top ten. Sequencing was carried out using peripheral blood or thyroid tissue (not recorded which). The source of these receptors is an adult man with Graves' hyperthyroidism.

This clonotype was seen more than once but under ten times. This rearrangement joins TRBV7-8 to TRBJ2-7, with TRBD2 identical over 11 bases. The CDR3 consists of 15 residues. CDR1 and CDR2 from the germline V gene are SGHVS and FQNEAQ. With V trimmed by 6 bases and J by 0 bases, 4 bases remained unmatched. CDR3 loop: CASRSSGGSSYEQYF. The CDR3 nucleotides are TGTGCCAGCAGGTCTAGCGGGGGGAGCTCCTACGAGCAGTACTTC.

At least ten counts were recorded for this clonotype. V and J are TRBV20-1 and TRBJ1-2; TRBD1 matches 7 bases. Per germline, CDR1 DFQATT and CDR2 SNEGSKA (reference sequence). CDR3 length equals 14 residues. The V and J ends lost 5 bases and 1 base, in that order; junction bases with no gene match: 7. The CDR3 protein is CSAHRDRLNYGYTF. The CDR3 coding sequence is TGCAGTGCTCATCGGGACAGACTTAACTATGGCTACACCTTC.

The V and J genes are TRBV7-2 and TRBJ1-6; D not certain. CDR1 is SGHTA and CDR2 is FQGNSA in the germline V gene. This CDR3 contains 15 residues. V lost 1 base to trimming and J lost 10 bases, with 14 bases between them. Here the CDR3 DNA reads TGTGCCAGCAGCTTAGTCGCCCCCGGCGACTCACCCCTCCACTTT. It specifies CASSLVAPGDSPLHF. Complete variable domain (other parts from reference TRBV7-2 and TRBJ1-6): GAGVSQSPSNKVTEKGKDVELRCDPISGHTALYWYRQSLGQGLEFLIYFQGNSAPDKSGLPSDRFSAERTGGSVSTLTIQRTQQEDSAVYLCASSLVAPGDSPLHFGNGTRLTVT.

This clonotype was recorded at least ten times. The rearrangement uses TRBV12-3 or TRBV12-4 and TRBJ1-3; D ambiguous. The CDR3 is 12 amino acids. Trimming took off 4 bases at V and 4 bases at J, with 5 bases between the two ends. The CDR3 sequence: CASSSFGNTIYF. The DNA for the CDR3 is TGTGCCAGCAGTTCGTTCGGAAACACCATATATTTT.

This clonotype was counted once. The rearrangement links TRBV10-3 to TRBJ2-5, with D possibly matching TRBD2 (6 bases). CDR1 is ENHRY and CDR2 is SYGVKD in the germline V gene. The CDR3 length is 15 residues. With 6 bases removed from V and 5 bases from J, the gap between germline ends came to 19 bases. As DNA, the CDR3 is TGTGCCATCAGCAGGGATTTGGGGGGTTCGGAGACCCAGTACTTC. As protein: CAISRDLGGSETQYF.

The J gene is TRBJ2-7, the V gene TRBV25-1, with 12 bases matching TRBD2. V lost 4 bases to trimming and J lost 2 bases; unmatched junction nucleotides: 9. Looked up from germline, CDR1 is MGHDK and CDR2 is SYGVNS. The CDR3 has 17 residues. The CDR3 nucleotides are TGTGCCAGCAGTGCTCGGATACTAGCGGGGGGTGCCTACGAGCAGTACTTC. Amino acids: CASSARILAGGAYEQYF.

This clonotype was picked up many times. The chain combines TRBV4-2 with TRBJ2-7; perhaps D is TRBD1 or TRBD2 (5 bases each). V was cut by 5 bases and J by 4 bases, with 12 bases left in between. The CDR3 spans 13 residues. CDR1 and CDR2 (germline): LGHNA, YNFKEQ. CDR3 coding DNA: TGTGCCAGCAGCAGCGACAGACTATACGAGCAGTACTTC. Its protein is CASSSDRLYEQYF.

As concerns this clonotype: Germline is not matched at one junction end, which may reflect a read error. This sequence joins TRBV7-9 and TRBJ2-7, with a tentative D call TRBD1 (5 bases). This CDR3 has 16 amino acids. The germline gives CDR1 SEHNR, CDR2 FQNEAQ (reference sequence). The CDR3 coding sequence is TGCGCCAGCAGCGAAGGCCCCCGGACACTCTCCTACGAGCAGTACTTC. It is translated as CASSEGPRTLSYEQYF. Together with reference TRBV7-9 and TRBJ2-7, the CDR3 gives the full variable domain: DTGVSQNPRHKITKRGQNVTFRCDPISEHNRLYWYRQTLGQGPEFLTYFQNEAQLEKSRLLSDRFSAERPKGSFSTLEIQRTEQGDSAMYLCASSEGPRTLSYEQYFGPGTRLTVT.

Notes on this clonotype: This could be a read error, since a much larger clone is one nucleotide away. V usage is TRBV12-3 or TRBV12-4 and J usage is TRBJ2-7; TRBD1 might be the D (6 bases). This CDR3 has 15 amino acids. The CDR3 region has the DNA TGTGCCAGCAGCCCCTCAGGGGATATCTCCTACGAGCGGTACTTC. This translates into CASSPSGDISYERYF.

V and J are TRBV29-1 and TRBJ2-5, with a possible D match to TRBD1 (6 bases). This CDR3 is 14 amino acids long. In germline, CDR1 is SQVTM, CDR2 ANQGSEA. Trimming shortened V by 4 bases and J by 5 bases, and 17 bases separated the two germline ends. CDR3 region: CSVAPARGSETQYF. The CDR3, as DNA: TGCAGCGTTGCGCCCGCCAGGGGAAGTGAGACCCAGTACTTC.

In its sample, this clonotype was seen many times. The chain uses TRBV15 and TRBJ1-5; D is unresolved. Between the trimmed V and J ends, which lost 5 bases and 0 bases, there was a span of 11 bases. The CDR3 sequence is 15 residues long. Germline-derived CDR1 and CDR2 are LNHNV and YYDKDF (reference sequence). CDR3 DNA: TGTGCCACCAGCCAGGAGGCCGCTAGCAATCAGCCCCAGCATTTT. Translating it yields CATSQEAASNQPQHF.

This CDR3 reads CASSLVGPTRGSPLHF. CDR3 bases: TGTGCCAGCAGCTTAGTAGGGCCGACTCGGGGATCACCCCTCCACTTT. The rearrangement joins TRBV7-9 to TRBJ1-6; D is unclear. Germline CDR1 and CDR2: SEHNR and FQNEAQ (reference sequence). The length of the CDR3 is 16 residues. V lost 1 base to trimming and J lost 10 bases, with 17 bases between them.

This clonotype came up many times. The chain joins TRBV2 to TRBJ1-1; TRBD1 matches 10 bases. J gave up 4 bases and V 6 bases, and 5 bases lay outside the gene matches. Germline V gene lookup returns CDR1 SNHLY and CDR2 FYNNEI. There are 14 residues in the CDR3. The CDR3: CASRDRTGGTEAFF. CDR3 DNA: TGTGCCAGCAGAGATAGGACAGGGGGCACTGAAGCTTTCTTT.

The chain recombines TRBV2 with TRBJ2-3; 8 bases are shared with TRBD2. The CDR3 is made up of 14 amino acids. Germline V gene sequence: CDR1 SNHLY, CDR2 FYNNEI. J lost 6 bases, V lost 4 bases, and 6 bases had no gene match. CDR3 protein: CASSVRGASDTQYF. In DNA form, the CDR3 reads TGTGCCAGCAGTGTGCGGGGGGCCTCCGATACGCAGTATTTT.

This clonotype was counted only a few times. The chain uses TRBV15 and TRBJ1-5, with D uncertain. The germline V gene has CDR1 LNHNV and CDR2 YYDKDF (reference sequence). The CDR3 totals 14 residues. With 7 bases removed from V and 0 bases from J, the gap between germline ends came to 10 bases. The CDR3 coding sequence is TGTGCCACCAACATGGACGGTAGCAATCAGCCCCAGCATTTT. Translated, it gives CATNMDGSNQPQHF.